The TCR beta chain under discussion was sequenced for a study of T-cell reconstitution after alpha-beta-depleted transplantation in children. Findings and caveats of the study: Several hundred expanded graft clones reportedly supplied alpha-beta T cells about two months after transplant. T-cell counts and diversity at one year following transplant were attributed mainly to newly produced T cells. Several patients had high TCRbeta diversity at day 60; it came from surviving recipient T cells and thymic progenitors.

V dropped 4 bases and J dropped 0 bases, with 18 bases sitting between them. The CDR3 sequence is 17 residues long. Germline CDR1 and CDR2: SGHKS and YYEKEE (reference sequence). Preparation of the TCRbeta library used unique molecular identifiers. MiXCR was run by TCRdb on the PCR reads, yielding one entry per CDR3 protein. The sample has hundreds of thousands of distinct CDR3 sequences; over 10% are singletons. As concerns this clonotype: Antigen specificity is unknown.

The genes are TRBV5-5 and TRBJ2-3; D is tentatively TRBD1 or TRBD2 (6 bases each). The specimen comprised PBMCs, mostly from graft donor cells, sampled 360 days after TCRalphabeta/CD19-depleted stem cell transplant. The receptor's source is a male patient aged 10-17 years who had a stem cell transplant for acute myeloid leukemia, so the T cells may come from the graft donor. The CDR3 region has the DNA TGTGCCAGCAGCGCACACAGGGTGGGAGGTAGCACAGATACGCAGTATTTT. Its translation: CASSAHRVGGSTDTQYF. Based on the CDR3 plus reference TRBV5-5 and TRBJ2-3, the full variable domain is DAGVTQSPTHLIKTRGQQVTLRCSPISGHKSVSWYQQVLGQGPQFIFQYYEKEERGRGNFPDRFSARQFPNYSSELNVNALLLGDSALYLCASSAHRVGGSTDTQYFGPGTRLTVL.